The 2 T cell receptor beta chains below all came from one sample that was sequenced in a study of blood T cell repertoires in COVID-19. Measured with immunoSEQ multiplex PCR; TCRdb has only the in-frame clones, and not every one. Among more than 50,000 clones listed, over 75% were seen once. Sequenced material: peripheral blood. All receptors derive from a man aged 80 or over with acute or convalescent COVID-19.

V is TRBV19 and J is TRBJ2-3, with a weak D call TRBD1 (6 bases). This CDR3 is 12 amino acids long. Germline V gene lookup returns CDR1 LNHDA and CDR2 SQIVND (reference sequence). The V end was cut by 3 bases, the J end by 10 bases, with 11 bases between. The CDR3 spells CASSISEGAQYF. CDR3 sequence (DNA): TGTGCCAGTAGTATCTCTGAGGGGGCGCAGTATTTT.

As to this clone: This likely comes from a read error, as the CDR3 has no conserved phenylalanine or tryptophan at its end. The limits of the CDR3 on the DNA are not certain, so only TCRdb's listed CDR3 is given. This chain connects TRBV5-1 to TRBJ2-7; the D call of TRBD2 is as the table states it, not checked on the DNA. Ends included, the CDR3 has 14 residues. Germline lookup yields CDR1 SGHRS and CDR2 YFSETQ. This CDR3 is CASSPGAGSLVTSL.